The rows below give T cell receptor beta chains drawn from one sample of a study of beta chain features in type 1 diabetes. Assay: immunoSEQ multiplex PCR; the TCRdb copy retains only in-frame clones and omits some. The sample shows a few hundred thousand clones, approximately 15% of them seen only once. The specimen sequenced was naive CD4+ T cells from blood. The source of these receptors is a man aged 25-45 years in good health. The CDR3 runs from the conserved cysteine through the conserved F or W. Each record gives: D gene, V gene, J gene, CDR3 protein. A D gene is named only where the DNA matches it firmly.

>TRBD1|TRBV25-1|TRBJ2-1
CASSAGTGTYNEQFF
>NA|TRBV7-9|TRBJ2-5
CASSLEGGVLETQYF
>NA|TRBV30|TRBJ2-1
CAWSTSSYNEQFF
>TRBD2|TRBV6-5|TRBJ2-5
CASSPRSSGRETQYF
>NA|TRBV2|TRBJ1-2
CASMLDDAIGYGYTF
>NA|TRBV18|TRBJ2-2
CASSPGLWAGELFF
>NA|TRBV5-1|TRBJ2-3
CASSPTTDTQYF
>NA|TRBV19|TRBJ2-5
CASSIEGHHIGTQYF
>TRBD1|TRBV30|TRBJ1-1
CAWSPIRDSEAFF
>NA|TRBV4-3|TRBJ2-1
CASSLIGLHNEQFF
>NA|TRBV7-2|TRBJ2-1
CASSQEGGPALGEQFF
>NA|TRBV11-2|TRBJ1-1
CASSAPGPTEAFF
>NA|TRBV9|TRBJ1-2
CASTGHGEDYGYTF
>TRBD1|TRBV5-1|TRBJ2-7
CASSLGGTAGAYEQYF
>NA|TRBV6-5|TRBJ1-3
CASSTLRGNTIYF
>NA|TRBV28|TRBJ2-1
CASSPLRGKREQFF
>TRBD1|TRBV6-6|TRBJ1-3
CASSLTGETGNTIYF
>TRBD1|TRBV7-9|TRBJ1-2
CASSSNGQGNYGYTF
>TRBD2|TRBV2|TRBJ2-3
CASSGSTSLGTDTQYF
>TRBD2|TRBV14|TRBJ2-2
CASSQTSGDYTGELFF
>TRBD2|TRBV18|TRBJ2-3
CASSKREGYTDTQYF
>NA|TRBV4-3|TRBJ2-3
CASSQAGSEDTQYF
>TRBD1|TRBV7-9|TRBJ1-1
CASIRRGGWPEAFF
>NA|TRBV29-1|TRBJ2-2
CSVDPENTGELFF
>NA|TRBV4-2|TRBJ1-2
CASSQEVGDGYTF
>NA|TRBV27|TRBJ2-7
CASATPDTTYEQYF
>TRBD1|TRBV2|TRBJ2-2
CASSVGRGTGELFF
>TRBD1|TRBV9|TRBJ2-5
CASSVTGTEETQYF
>TRBD2|TRBV29-1|TRBJ2-5
CSVGLAGGETQYF
>TRBD1|TRBV29-1|TRBJ2-3
CSVDSGGFTDTQYF
>TRBD1|TRBV7-9|TRBJ1-1
CASSPTSPAGGAFF
>NA|TRBV7-8|TRBJ1-1
CASSLKGDTEAFF
>NA|TRBV9|TRBJ1-2
CASSVLQKDYGYTF
>NA|TRBV18|TRBJ1-1
CASSPQGYGEAFF
>NA|TRBV6-5|TRBJ2-5
CASSASLTAMETQYF
>NA|TRBV9|TRBJ2-3
CASSPILVEADTQYF
>TRBD2|TRBV7-2|TRBJ2-1
CASSFSSGRPYNEQFF
>TRBD2|TRBV12-5|TRBJ2-3
CASGLVLAGGSTDTQYF
>NA|TRBV29-1|TRBJ1-1
CSVAGRADTEAFF
>NA|TRBV5-6|TRBJ1-5
CASSLGPIQPQHF
>TRBD1|TRBV9|TRBJ1-2
CASSLDSGTGVYGYTF
>NA|TRBV4-1|TRBJ1-1
CASSPQVNTEAFF
>NA|TRBV13|TRBJ2-7
CASRRRGIGYEQYF
>NA|TRBV13|TRBJ2-3
CASSLEGAADTQYF
>TRBD1|TRBV7-9|TRBJ2-2
CASSSGTARNTGELFF
>NA|TRBV7-2|TRBJ2-3
CASSQDRSTDTQYF
>TRBD2|TRBV9|TRBJ2-5
CASRGTSEETQYF
>TRBD2|TRBV15|TRBJ2-2
CATSRGGSGGTGELFF
>NA|TRBV7-9|TRBJ2-3
CASSWPRVDTDTQYF
>NA|TRBV18|TRBJ2-6
CASSRGGSGANVLTF